What follows is one TCR beta chain and its context. This entry is derived from a study of identical twins. CDR3 length equals 14 residues. Trimming shortened V by 7 bases and J by 3 bases, and 13 bases separated the two germline ends. CDR1 is SNHLY and CDR2 is FYNNEI in the germline V gene. Using its own MiXCR run on the 5' RACE reads, TCRdb lists one record per CDR3 protein. The sample holds about 1.7 million distinct CDR3 sequences, under 35% seen once. The source material was cord blood. V usage is TRBV2 and J usage is TRBJ2-1; D not resolved. The TCR sequence derives from a newborn girl in good health. The DNA for the CDR3 is TGTGCCAGCAACGGACGGACCTACTACAATGAGCAGTTCTTC. Translation gives CASNGRTYYNEQFF.